These T cell receptor beta chains were read from a single sample in a study of blood T cell repertoires in COVID-19. Sequencing was performed with immunoSEQ multiplex PCR; in TCRdb, only in-frame clones are kept and a portion is missing. This table holds around 230,000 clones, around 80% found once. The sequencing input was peripheral blood. The receptor set was obtained from a man in his forties or fifties who had recovered from COVID-19. Both conserved end residues are part of each CDR3. D genes are given only for firm matches. Clone size is not always given. Where it is, it says once, few, many or a class for expanded clones.

J,D,size,V,DNA,CDR3
TRBJ1-1,TRBD1,.,TRBV2,TGTGCCAGCAGTTACCAGGGGGGGAACACTGAAGCTTTCTTT,CASSYQGGNTEAFF
TRBJ2-7,TRBD2,.,TRBV7-2,TGTGCCAGCAGCTTAGGTCGGCTAGCGGGGGGAGCCTACGAGCAGTACTTC,CASSLGRLAGGAYEQYF
TRBJ2-3,TRBD1,.,TRBV18,TGTGCCAGCTCACCACAAAGGGGGCGGGCAGATACGCAGTATTTT,CASSPQRGRADTQYF
TRBJ1-5,.,few,TRBV11-2,TGTGCCAGCAGCTTAGTCATCAATCAGCCCCAGCATTTT,CASSLVINQPQHF
TRBJ1-6,TRBD1,.,TRBV5-1,TGCGCCAGCAGCTTGGATGGTAGTCAGGGGGCGTTCCGAAATTCACCCCTCCACTTT,CASSLDGSQGAFRNSPLHF
TRBJ2-7,TRBD1,.,TRBV27,TGTTCTACAGGGGGCCCAACCTACGAGCAGTACTTC,CSTGGPTYEQYF
TRBJ1-5,TRBD1,.,TRBV7-2,TGTGCCAGCAACGGGGACAGAAATCAGCCCCAGCATTTT,CASNGDRNQPQHF
TRBJ2-5,TRBD1,.,TRBV28,TGTGCCAGCAGTTCCCCGGACAGGAGGGAGACCCAGTACTTC,CASSSPDRRETQYF
TRBJ2-7,.,.,TRBV30,TGTGCCTGGAGTGCCGACAGAAGCTCCTACGAGCAGTACTTC,CAWSADRSSYEQYF
TRBJ2-5,.,.,TRBV3-1/TRBV3-2,TGTGCCAGCAGCCTAGACCCCTATTCGGAGACCCAGTACTTC,CASSLDPYSETQYF
TRBJ1-1,.,.,TRBV2,TGTGCCAGCAAGACTGAGCCGGGGATGTCCGTCCAAGCTTTCTTT,CASKTEPGMSVQAFF
TRBJ2-2,.,.,TRBV11-2,TGTGCCAGCAGCCTAGTAACGAACACCGGGGAGCTGTTTTTT,CASSLVTNTGELFF
TRBJ2-3,TRBD1,.,TRBV2,TGTGCCAGCAGGTCGGCCAGGGACAGGGTATCAGATACGCAGTATTTT,CASRSARDRVSDTQYF